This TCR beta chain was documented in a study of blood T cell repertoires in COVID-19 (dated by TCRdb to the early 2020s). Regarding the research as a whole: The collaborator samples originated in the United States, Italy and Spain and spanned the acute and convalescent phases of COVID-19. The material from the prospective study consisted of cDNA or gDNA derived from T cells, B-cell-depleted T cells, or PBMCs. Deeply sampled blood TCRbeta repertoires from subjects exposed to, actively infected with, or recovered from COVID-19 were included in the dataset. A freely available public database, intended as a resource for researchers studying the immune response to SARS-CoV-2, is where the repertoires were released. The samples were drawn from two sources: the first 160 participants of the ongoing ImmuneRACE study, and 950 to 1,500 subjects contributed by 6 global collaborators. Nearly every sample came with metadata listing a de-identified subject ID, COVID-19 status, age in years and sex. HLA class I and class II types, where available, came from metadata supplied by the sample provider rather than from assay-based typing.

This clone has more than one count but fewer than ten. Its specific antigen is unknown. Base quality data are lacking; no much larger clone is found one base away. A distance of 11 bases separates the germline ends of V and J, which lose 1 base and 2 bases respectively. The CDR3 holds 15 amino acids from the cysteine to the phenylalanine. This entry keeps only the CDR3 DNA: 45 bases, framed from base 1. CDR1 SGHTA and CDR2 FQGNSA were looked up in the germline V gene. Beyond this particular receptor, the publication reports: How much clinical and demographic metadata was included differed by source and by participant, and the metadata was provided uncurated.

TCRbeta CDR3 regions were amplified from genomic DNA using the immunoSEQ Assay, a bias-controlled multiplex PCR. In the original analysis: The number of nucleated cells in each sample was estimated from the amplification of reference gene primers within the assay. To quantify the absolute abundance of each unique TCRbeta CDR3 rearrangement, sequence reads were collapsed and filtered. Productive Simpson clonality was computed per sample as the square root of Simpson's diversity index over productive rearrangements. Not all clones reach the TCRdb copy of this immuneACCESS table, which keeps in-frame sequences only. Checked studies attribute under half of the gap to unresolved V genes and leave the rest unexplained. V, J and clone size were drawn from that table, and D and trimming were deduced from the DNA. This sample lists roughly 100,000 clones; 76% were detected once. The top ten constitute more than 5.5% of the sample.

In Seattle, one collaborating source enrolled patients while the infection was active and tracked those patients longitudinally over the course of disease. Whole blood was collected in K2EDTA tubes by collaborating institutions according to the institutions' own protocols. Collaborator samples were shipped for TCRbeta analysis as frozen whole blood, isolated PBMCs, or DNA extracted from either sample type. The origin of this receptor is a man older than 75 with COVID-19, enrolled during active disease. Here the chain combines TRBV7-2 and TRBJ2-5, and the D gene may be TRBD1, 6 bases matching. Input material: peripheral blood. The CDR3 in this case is CASSLVRGTQETQYF. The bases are TGTGCCAGCAGCTTAGTAAGGGGGACGCAAGAGACCCAGTACTTC. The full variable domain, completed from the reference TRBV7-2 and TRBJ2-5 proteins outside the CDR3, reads GAGVSQSPSNKVTEKGKDVELRCDPISGHTALYWYRQSLGQGLEFLIYFQGNSAPDKSGLPSDRFSAERTGGSVSTLTIQRTQQEDSAVYLCASSLVRGTQETQYFGPGTRLLVL.